Listed below are T cell receptor beta chains from one sample, sequenced in a study of breast tumors, draining lymph nodes, adjacent tissues. MiXCR, applied by TCRdb to the multiplex PCR reads, yields one record per CDR3 protein. This table holds approximately 180,000 distinct CDR3 sequences, 25% to 40% found once. The source material was axillary lymph node tissue. Receptors originate from a female donor with breast cancer. Some clones in this sample may be carry-over from other donors' samples. Both conserved end residues are part of each CDR3. A D gene is named only where the DNA matches it firmly. Some rows mark clone size as missing; the rest say once, few, many or name a class of expanded clone.

d_call | clone_size | j_call | v_call | cdr3_nt | cdr3_aa
TRBD2 | many | TRBJ2-1 | TRBV18 | TGTGCCAGCTCACCTATGGTAGCGGGAGTTCGAGAGCAGTTCTTC | CASSPMVAGVREQFF
- | - | TRBJ1-5 | TRBV19 | TGTGCCAGTAACATCTGGGGGGCGAGCAGTCAGCCCCAGCATTTT | CASNIWGASSQPQHF
- | many | TRBJ1-2 | TRBV18 | TGTGCCAGCTCACCTTCTGGCTATGGCTACACCTTC | CASSPSGYGYTF
- | many | TRBJ2-1 | TRBV29-1 | TGCAGCGTTCAAATTTATGTAAACAATGAGCAGTTCTTC | CSVQIYVNNEQFF
TRBD1 | many | TRBJ1-5 | TRBV20-1 | TGCAGTGCTAGGGGGAGACAGGGGAGATCAATCAATCAGCCCCAGCATTTT | CSARGRQGRSINQPQHF
- | - | TRBJ2-7 | TRBV7-2 | TGTGCCAGCAGCATCCGTTCCGGGACGGGGGTTCAGGGGGGAGGGTACTACGAGCAGTACTTC | CASSIRSGTGVQGGGYYEQYF
TRBD1 | many | TRBJ2-2 | TRBV5-1 | TGCGCCAGCGCGCCCGGGACAGGGTTCACCGGGGAGCTGTTTTTT | CASAPGTGFTGELFF
- | many | TRBJ1-1 | TRBV9 | TGTGCCAGCAGCGTGTCCAGGGGCACTGAAGCTTTCTTT | CASSVSRGTEAFF
- | - | TRBJ1-1 | TRBV10-2 | TGCGCCAGCAGGCCGCGCAGGGATAACGAAGCTTTCTTT | CASRPRRDNEAFF
- | many | TRBJ2-2 | TRBV6-5 | TGTGCCAGCAGTTACACCCTACCCGGGGAGCTGTTTTTT | CASSYTLPGELFF
- | once | TRBJ2-1 | TRBV29-1 | TGCAGCGTTGAACTCGGGTTGAAGGGATCCTGCAATGAACAGTTCTTC | CSVELGLKGSCNEQFF
- | - | TRBJ2-5 | TRBV6-2/TRBV6-3 | TGTGCCAGCAGTCACGGCGGGTATCGGGAGACCCAGTACTTC | CASSHGGYRETQYF
TRBD2 | - | TRBJ2-5 | TRBV6-2/TRBV6-3 | TGTGCCAGCAGGGGGACTACCGGGACCCAGTACTTC | CASRGTTGTQYF
- | many | TRBJ2-1 | TRBV4-2 | TGTGCCAGCAGCCAAGAATACAATGAGCAGTTCTTC | CASSQEYNEQFF
- | - | TRBJ2-4 | TRBV25-1 | TGTGCCAGTAGTTCGCGACTAGTCCGTGCCAAAAACATTCAGCACTTC | CASSSRLVRAKNIQHF
TRBD1 | - | TRBJ1-1 | TRBV6-5 | TGTGCCAGCAGCCCCTATGATGGACAGGTTGAAGCTTTCTTT | CASSPYDGQVEAFF
- | many | TRBJ1-5 | TRBV19 | TGTGCCAGTAGTTTTTGGGAGATCGGCAATCAGCCCCAGCATTTT | CASSFWEIGNQPQHF
- | - | TRBJ2-2 | TRBV6-4 | TGTGCCAGCAGTGAAGAACCAGGATTAGGGGAGCTGTGTTTC | CASSEEPGLGELCF
- | - | TRBJ1-3 | TRBV2 | TGTGCCAGCAGGGAATCGGCAGGGACTGGAAACACCATATATTTT | CASRESAGTGNTIYF
- | many | TRBJ2-1 | TRBV7-9 | TGTGCCAGCAGCTTATACTATTCCAATGAGCAGTTCTTC | CASSLYYSNEQFF
TRBD1 | - | TRBJ1-1 | TRBV6-5 | TGTGCCAGCAGAGCCGACAGGGTAACTGAAGCTTTCTTT | CASRADRVTEAFF
- | many | TRBJ2-1 | TRBV6-1 | TGTGCCAGCAGGTCCCCTGGGTTTAGATACAATGAGCAGTTCTTC | CASRSPGFRYNEQFF
- | once | TRBJ1-6 | TRBV12-3/TRBV12-4 | TGTGCCAGCAGAACGACTAGCGGGGGTATGTCACCCCTCCACTTT | CASRTTSGGMSPLHF
- | many | TRBJ2-7 | TRBV2 | TGTGCCAGCAGTGAAGAGGGCAGCCCCTACGAGCAGTACTTC | CASSEEGSPYEQYF
TRBD2 | many | TRBJ2-7 | TRBV20-1 | TGCAGTGCTAGAGATTGGAGAGCGGGAGGGCCCGAGGTGTACGAGCAGTACTTC | CSARDWRAGGPEVYEQYF
- | many | TRBJ1-5 | TRBV6-6 | TGTGCCAGCGGCGATCAGCCCCAGCATTTT | CASGDQPQHF
- | many | TRBJ2-3 | TRBV6-1 | TGTGCCAGCAGTGAAGGGACAGTTACGCAGTATTTT | CASSEGTVTQYF
TRBD2 | many | TRBJ2-1 | TRBV18 | TGTGCCAGCTCACCACCCAGCGGGGGTTACAATGAGCAGTTCTTC | CASSPPSGGYNEQFF
- | many | TRBJ1-5 | TRBV20-1 | TGCAGTTATCGCTCGGGACACCAAAATCAGCCCCAGCATTTT | CSYRSGHQNQPQHF
- | - | TRBJ1-5 | TRBV29-1 | TGCAGCCACCGACAGGAGCGGTTTGGCGATCAGCCCCAGCATTTT | CSHRQERFGDQPQHF
- | many | TRBJ2-7 | TRBV30 | TGTGCCTGGAGTCTGGGGCCCTACGAGCAGTACTTC | CAWSLGPYEQYF
- | many | TRBJ2-3 | TRBV2 | TGTGCCAGCAGCCGGGGGTTAACAGATACGCAGTATTTT | CASSRGLTDTQYF
- | - | TRBJ1-1 | TRBV5-5 | TGTGCCAGCAGTTTTTTCCCCGCGGGGGGCAGGCGGAACACTGAAGCTTTCTTT | CASSFFPAGGRRNTEAFF
- | - | TRBJ2-7 | TRBV20-1 | TGCAGTGGGCGGGTGGCAACGAACGAGCAGTACTTC | CSGRVATNEQYF
TRBD1 | many | TRBJ1-5 | TRBV19 | TGTGCCAGTAGTCCACGACAGGGCCTCCACCAGCCCCAGCATTTT | CASSPRQGLHQPQHF
- | - | TRBJ1-2 | TRBV19 | TGTGCCAGTAGGGGAATAAGCTCTGGAAACACCTTC | CASRGISSGNTF
TRBD1 | few | TRBJ1-2 | TRBV28 | TGTGCCAGCGGGACGACAGGGATCCTCTATGGCTACACCTTC | CASGTTGILYGYTF
- | many | TRBJ1-3 | TRBV7-2 | TGTGCCAGCAGCCAGAGGGCAGGGACTGGAAACACCATATATTTT | CASSQRAGTGNTIYF
- | many | TRBJ2-1 | TRBV28 | TGTGCCAGCAGTTTACATCCGACCTACAATGAGCAGTTCTTC | CASSLHPTYNEQFF
- | once | TRBJ2-3 | TRBV5-5 | TGTGCCAGCCTCTTGGACGTCACAGATACGCAGTATTTT | CASLLDVTDTQYF
- | many | TRBJ2-1 | TRBV10-1 | TGCGCCAGCAGTTCCTCCAGGGTGGGTGAGCAGTTCTTC | CASSSSRVGEQFF
- | few | TRBJ2-3 | TRBV27 | TGTGCCAGCAGTATCCGGGACTTCGACCCAGATACGCAGTATTTT | CASSIRDFDPDTQYF
TRBD2 | many | TRBJ2-2 | TRBV10-2 | TGCGCCAGCAGGGCTAGCGGGCGGCTGAACACCGGGGAGCTGTTTTTT | CASRASGRLNTGELFF
TRBD1 | many | TRBJ2-3 | TRBV5-6 | TGTGCCAGCAGCCTCAGGGGGCCGTGGACAGATACGCAGTATTTT | CASSLRGPWTDTQYF
- | many | TRBJ2-7 | TRBV2 | TGTGCCAGCAGTGTGAACATCAACGCCTACGAGCAGTACTTC | CASSVNINAYEQYF